This paragraph reports one T cell receptor beta chain. The junction departs from the called germline gene at one end, perhaps through a read error. Template material for amplifying TCR beta CDR3 regions consisted of RNA transcripts. The primer set for the first-round RT-PCR of the TCR CDR3 was HTBI. In TCRdb, the multiplex PCR reads were re-called with MiXCR into one record per CDR3 protein. Seen here are 450,000 to 550,000 distinct CDR3 sequences, roughly 24% observed once, and the top ten hold approximately 11%. The CDR3 sequence is 14 residues long. CDR1 and CDR2 from the germline V gene are MDHEN and SYDVKM. Clinicians diagnosed patients from clinical symptoms, serum thyroxine and TRAb, thyroid ultrasound and orbital computed tomography. PBMCs were collected from an approximately 9 ml volume of fresh peripheral blood. The data are from a study of T cells in Graves' hyperthyroidism and ophthalmopathy.

This clonotype was obtained from a woman aged 30 to 39 with Graves' ophthalmopathy. This chain links TRBV28 with TRBJ1-1; D not resolved. The sample comprised blood. Here the CDR3 reads CSSSLLSSNTEAFF. CDR3 in DNA: TGTTCCAGCAGTTTATTATCCAGCAACACTGAAGCTTTCTTT.